These T cell receptor beta chains were read from a single sample in a study of shared clonotypes between healthy human individuals. Sequenced by immunoSEQ multiplex PCR; TCRdb stores in-frame clones only, minus some. The sample shows over 2 million clones, around 93% of them seen only once. The sequencing sample was made of naive CD4+ T cells from PBMCs. These receptors all come from a man aged 18 to 29 in good health. Some clones in this sample may be carry-over from other donors' samples. Each CDR3 is given with its conserved first and last residue. A D gene is named only where the DNA matches it firmly. Clone size, where shown, is once, few, many, or a class for clones that have expanded.

TRBJ2-1 - - TRBV27 CASSLSGFSDEQFF TGTGCCAGCAGTTTATCAGGTTTTAGTGATGAGCAGTTCTTC
TRBJ2-3 - TRBD2 TRBV5-1 CASSLDSSGSDTQYF TGCGCCAGCAGCTTGGATTCTAGCGGATCAGATACGCAGTATTTT
TRBJ1-4 - - TRBV7-9 CASSGRGGEGGEKLFF TGTGCCAGCAGCGGACGTGGGGGTGAGGGGGGTGAAAAACTGTTTTTT
TRBJ1-2 - - TRBV19 CASSGDLLYGYTF TGTGCCAGTAGCGGGGACCTCTTGTACGGCTACACCTTC
TRBJ2-5 - - TRBV12-5 CASGLVRPGSRETQYF TGTGCTAGTGGTTTGGTTCGCCCCGGGAGCAGGGAGACCCAGTACTTC
TRBJ2-1 - TRBD2 TRBV10-3 CAITRTSGHFFDDEQFF TGTGCCATCACCCGGACTAGCGGCCACTTTTTCGATGATGAGCAGTTCTTC
TRBJ1-5 - - TRBV6-1 CASSEVSSNQPQHF TGTGCCAGCAGTGAAGTTAGTAGCAATCAGCCCCAGCATTTT
TRBJ2-7 - TRBD2 TRBV27 CASRGAGGGYF TGTGCCAGCAGGGGAGCGGGAGGTGGGTACTTC
TRBJ2-3 - TRBD1 TRBV5-1 CASNVRGQGGDTQYF TGCGCCAGCAACGTGAGGGGACAGGGAGGGGATACGCAGTATTTT
TRBJ2-7 - - TRBV7-2 CASSARDNSYEQYF TGTGCCAGCAGCGCCCGGGACAACTCCTACGAGCAGTACTTC
TRBJ2-3 - - TRBV11-1 CASSLLGGVPDTQYF TGTGCCAGCAGCTTACTTGGCGGTGTTCCAGATACGCAGTATTTT
TRBJ2-3 - TRBD1 TRBV28 CASSPAGQGTDTQYF TGTGCCAGCAGCCCCGCGGGACAGGGAACAGATACGCAGTATTTT
TRBJ1-2 - - TRBV29-1 CSVEPAPGGYGYTF TGCAGCGTTGAACCGGCCCCGGGTGGCTATGGCTACACCTTC
TRBJ1-4 - TRBD1 TRBV5-6 CASSYEPGQGNEKLFF TGTGCCAGCAGCTACGAACCGGGACAGGGGAATGAAAAACTGTTTTTT
TRBJ2-1 - TRBD2 TRBV5-1 CASRDSGRSSYNEQFF TGCGCCAGCAGAGATAGCGGGAGAAGCTCCTACAATGAGCAGTTCTTC
TRBJ2-7 - TRBD2 TRBV5-4 CASSLRLAEGDEQYF TGTGCCAGCAGCTTGCGGCTAGCGGAAGGGGACGAGCAGTACTTC
TRBJ2-1 - TRBD2 TRBV28 CASSFSPSGRMDEQFF TGTGCCAGCAGTTTCAGCCCTAGCGGGAGGATGGATGAGCAGTTCTTC
TRBJ2-1 - TRBD1 TRBV7-9 CASSLGGQGADEQFF TGTGCCAGCAGCTTAGGGGGACAGGGGGCCGATGAGCAGTTCTTC
TRBJ2-7 - TRBD2 TRBV10-3 CATRGREGYEQYF TGTGCCACCCGAGGGCGGGAGGGCTACGAGCAGTACTTC
TRBJ2-2 - - TRBV18 CASSPPGHMNTGELFF TGTGCCAGCTCACCACCGGGACACATGAACACCGGGGAGCTGTTTTTT
TRBJ2-3 - TRBD1 TRBV28 CASVSGGGTDTQYF TGTGCCAGCGTTTCAGGGGGCGGGACAGATACGCAGTATTTT
TRBJ2-7 - TRBD1 TRBV5-1 CASSMDRGPPDYEQYF TGCGCCAGCAGTATGGACAGGGGCCCTCCTGACTACGAGCAGTACTTC
TRBJ2-1 - - TRBV28 CASSPGTANPTNEQFF TGTGCCAGCAGTCCAGGGACGGCTAACCCCACCAATGAGCAGTTCTTC
TRBJ1-5 - TRBD1 TRBV7-2 CASSSVTGIGQPQHF TGTGCCAGCAGCTCCGTGACAGGGATTGGCCAGCCCCAGCATTTT
TRBJ2-2 once TRBD2 TRBV27 CASSRSGGRVPSNTGELFF TGTGCCAGCAGTCGAAGCGGGGGGAGAGTACCCTCGAACACCGGGGAGCTGTTTTTT
TRBJ1-1 - TRBD1 TRBV6-5 CASSSRDSRTEAFF TGTGCCAGCAGTTCCCGGGACAGCCGGACTGAAGCTTTCTTT
TRBJ1-4 - TRBD1 TRBV6-1 CASSERQGSTEREKLFF TGTGCCAGCAGTGAAAGACAGGGGTCCACTGAACGGGAAAAACTGTTTTTT